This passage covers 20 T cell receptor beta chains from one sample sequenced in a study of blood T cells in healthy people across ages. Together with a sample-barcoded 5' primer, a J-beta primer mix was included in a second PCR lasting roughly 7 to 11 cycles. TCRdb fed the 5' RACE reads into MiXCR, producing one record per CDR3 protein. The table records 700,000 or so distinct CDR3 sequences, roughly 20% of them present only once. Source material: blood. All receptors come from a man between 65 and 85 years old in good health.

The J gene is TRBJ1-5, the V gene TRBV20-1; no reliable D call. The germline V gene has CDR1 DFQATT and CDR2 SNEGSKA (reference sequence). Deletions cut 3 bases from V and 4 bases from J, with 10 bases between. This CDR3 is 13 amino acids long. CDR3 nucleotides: TGCAGTGCTAGGATCAAATCAAATCAGCCCCAGCATTTT. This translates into CSARIKSNQPQHF.

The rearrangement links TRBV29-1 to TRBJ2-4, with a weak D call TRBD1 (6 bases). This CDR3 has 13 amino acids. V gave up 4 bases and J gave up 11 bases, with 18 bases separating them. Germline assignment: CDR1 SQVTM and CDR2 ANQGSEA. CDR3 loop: CSVVQGSGFVQYF. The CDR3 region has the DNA TGCAGCGTTGTCCAGGGGTCGGGTTTTGTTCAGTACTTC.

The CDR3 sequence: CASKGVAGGSYNEQFF. The CDR3 DNA sequence: TGTGCCAGCAAGGGGGTAGCGGGGGGCTCCTACAATGAGCAGTTCTTC. This rearrangement joins TRBV7-8 to TRBJ2-1; 10 bases are a match to TRBD2. Unmatched junction bases numbered 6, after V lost 7 bases and J lost 0 bases. The germline V gene has CDR1 SGHVS and CDR2 FQNEAQ. The CDR3 is 16 residues long. The variable domain in full, with the rest retrieved from reference TRBV7-8 and TRBJ2-1, is GAGVSQSPRYKVAKRGQDVALRCDPISGHVSLFWYQQALGQGPEFLTYFQNEAQLDKSGLPSDRFFAERPEGSVSTLKIQRTQQEDSAVYLCASKGVAGGSYNEQFFGPGTRLTVL.

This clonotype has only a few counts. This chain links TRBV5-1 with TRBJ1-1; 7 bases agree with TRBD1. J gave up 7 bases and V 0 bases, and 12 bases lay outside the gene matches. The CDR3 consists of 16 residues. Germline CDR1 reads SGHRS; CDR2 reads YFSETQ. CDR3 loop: CASSLGTTQGQGEAFF. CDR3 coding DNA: TGCGCCAGCAGCTTGGGTACAACACAGGGGCAAGGTGAAGCTTTCTTT.

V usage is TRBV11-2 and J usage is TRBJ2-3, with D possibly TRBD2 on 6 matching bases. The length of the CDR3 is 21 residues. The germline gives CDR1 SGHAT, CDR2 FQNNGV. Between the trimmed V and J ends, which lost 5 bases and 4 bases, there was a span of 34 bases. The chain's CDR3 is CASSLRTPRSAGSKAADTQYF. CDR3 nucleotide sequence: TGTGCCAGCAGCCTACGGACCCCCCGGAGCGCGGGATCTAAGGCGGCAGATACGCAGTATTTT.

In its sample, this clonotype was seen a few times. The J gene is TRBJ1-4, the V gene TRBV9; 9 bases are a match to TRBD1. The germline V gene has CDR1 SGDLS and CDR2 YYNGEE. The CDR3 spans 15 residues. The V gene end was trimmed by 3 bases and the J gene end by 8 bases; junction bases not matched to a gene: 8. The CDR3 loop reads CASSAGQGVYEKLFF. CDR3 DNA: TGTGCCAGCAGCGCGGGACAGGGAGTATACGAAAAACTGTTTTTT.

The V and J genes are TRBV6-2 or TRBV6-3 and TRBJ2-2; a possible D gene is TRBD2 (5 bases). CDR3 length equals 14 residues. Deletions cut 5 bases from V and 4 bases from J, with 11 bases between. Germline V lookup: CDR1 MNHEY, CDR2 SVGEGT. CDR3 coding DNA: TGTGCCAGCAGTGGAGGAGGTGGCACCGGGGAGCTGTTTTTT. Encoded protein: CASSGGGGTGELFF.

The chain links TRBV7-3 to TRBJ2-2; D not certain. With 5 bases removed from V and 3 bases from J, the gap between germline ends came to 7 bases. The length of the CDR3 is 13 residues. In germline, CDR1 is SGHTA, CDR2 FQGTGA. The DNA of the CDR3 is TGTGCCAGCAGCCGGGTGCACACCGGGGAGCTGTTTTTT. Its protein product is CASSRVHTGELFF.

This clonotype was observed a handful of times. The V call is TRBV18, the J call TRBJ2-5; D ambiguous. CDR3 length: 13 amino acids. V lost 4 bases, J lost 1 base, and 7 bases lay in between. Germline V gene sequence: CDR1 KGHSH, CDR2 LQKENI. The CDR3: CASSQAGQETQYF. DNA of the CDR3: TGTGCCAGCTCACAGGCAGGCCAAGAGACCCAGTACTTC. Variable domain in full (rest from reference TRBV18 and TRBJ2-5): NAGVMQNPRHLVRRRGQEARLRCSPMKGHSHVYWYRQLPEEGLKFMVYLQKENIIDESGMPKERFSAEFPKEGPSILRIQQVVRGDSAAYFCASSQAGQETQYFGPGTRLLVL.

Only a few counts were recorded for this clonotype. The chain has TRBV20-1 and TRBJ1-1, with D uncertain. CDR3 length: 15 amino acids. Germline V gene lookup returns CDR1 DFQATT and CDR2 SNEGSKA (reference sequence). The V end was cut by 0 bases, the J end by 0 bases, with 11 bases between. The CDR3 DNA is TGCAGTGCTAGAGATTTGGACGGGATGAACACTGAAGCTTTCTTT. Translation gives CSARDLDGMNTEAFF.

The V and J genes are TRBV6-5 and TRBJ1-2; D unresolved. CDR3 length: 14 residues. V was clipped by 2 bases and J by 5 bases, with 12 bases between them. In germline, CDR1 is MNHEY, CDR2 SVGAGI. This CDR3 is CASSYENQGYGYTF. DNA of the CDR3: TGTGCCAGCAGTTACGAAAACCAAGGGTATGGCTACACCTTC.

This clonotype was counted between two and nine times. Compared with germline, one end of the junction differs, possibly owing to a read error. The CDR3 sequence is CASSPQPRLAGGINIQYF. The DNA for the CDR3 is TGTGCCAGCTCTCCACAGCCGAGACTAGCGGGAGGGATAAACATTCAGTACTTC. V gene TRBV18 combines with J gene TRBJ2-4, with 14 nucleotides matching TRBD2. Germline V lookup: CDR1 KGHSH, CDR2 LQKENI. The CDR3 spans 18 residues.

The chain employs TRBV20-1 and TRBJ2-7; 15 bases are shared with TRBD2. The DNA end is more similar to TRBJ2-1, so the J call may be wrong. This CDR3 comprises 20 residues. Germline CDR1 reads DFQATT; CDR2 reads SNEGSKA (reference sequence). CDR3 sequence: CSARDSPGLAGGWTYNEQFF. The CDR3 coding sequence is TGCAGTGCTAGAGATTCCCCGGGACTAGCGGGGGGATGGACCTACAATGAGCAGTTCTTC.

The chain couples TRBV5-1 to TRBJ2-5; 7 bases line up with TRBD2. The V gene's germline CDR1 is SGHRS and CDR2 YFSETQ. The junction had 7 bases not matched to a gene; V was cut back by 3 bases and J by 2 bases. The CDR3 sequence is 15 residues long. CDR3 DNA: TGCGCCAGCAGCTGGGAGGGAGCCCAACAAGAGACCCAGTACTTC. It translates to CASSWEGAQQETQYF.

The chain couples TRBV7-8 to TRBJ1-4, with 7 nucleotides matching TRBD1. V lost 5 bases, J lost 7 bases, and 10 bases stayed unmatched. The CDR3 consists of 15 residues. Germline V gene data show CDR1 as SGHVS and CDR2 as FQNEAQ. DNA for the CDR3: TGTGCCAGCAGCCTAACGGGACAGAAGAGTGAAAAACTGTTTTTT. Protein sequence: CASSLTGQKSEKLFF.

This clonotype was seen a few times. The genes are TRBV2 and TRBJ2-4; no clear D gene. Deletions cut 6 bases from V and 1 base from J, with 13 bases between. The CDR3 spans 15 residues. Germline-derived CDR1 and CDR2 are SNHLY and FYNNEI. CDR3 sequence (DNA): TGTGCCAGCAGAAGGGTAGACGTTGCCAAAAACATTCAGTACTTC. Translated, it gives CASRRVDVAKNIQYF.

The CDR3 nucleotides are TGCAGCGTATACATGGGGGAAAAACTGTTTTTT. The encoded protein is CSVYMGEKLFF. J is TRBJ1-4 and V is TRBV29-1; D gene ambiguous. Germline assignment: CDR1 SQVTM and CDR2 ANQGSEA. CDR3 length: 11 amino acids. The V end was cut by 6 bases, the J end by 8 bases, with 10 bases between.

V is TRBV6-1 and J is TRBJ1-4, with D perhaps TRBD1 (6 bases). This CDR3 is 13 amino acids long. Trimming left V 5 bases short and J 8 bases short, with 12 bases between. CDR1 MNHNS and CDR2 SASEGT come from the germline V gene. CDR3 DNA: TGTGCCAGCAGTTGGGGGGGGCAAGAAAAACTGTTTTTT. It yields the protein CASSWGGQEKLFF.

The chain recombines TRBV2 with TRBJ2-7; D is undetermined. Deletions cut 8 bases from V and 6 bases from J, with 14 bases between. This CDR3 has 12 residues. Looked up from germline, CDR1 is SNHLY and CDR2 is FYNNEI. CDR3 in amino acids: CASSGSLLEQYF. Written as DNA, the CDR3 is TGTGCCAGCTCGGGCAGCCTGCTCGAGCAGTACTTC.

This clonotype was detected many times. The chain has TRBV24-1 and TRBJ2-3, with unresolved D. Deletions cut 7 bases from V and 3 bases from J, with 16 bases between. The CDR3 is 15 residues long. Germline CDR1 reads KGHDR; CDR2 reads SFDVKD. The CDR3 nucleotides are TGTGCCACCAGCCCCGGTTATGAAGTGACAGATACGCAGTATTTT. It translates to CATSPGYEVTDTQYF.